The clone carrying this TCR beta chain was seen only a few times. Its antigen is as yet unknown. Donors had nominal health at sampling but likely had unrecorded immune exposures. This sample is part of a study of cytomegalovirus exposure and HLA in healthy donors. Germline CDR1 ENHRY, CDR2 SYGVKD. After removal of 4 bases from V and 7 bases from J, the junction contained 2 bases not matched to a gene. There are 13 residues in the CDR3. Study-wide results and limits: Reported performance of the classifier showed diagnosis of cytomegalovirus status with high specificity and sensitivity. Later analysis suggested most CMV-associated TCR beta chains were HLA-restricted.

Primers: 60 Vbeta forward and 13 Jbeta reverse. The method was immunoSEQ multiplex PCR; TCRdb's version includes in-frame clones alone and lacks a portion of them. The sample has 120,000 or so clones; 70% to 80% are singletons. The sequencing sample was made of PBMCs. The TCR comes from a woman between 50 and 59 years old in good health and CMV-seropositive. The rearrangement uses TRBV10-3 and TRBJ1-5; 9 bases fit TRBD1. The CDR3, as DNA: TGTGCCATCAGTGGGACAGGGGAACAGCCCCAGCATTTT. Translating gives CAISGTGEQPQHF.